The 8 T cell receptor beta chains given below trace back to one sample, sequenced in a study of OX40 agonist ivuxolimab in advanced cancers. The data were produced by immunoSEQ multiplex PCR, yet TCRdb's version contains in-frame clones alone and is incomplete. The table lists about 91,000 clones, 84% of them singletons. Sequenced material: CD4+ or CD8+ T cells sorted from blood, taken in a trial of the OX40 agonist ivuxolimab. The receptors stem from an adult with an advanced solid tumor such as melanoma, head and neck, liver or kidney cancer.

V gene TRBV4-3 combines with J gene TRBJ1-4, with unresolved D. There are 15 residues in the CDR3. Germline-derived CDR1 and CDR2 are LGHNA and YSLEER. V lost 0 bases and J 10 bases, leaving 15 bases between the germline ends. In nucleotides, the CDR3 is TGCGCCAGCAGCCAAGAAGGCAAGAAAACTGGAAAACTGTTTTTT. Residues: CASSQEGKKTGKLFF.

V usage is TRBV6-5 and J usage is TRBJ1-1, with 7 bases matching TRBD1. The V gene's germline CDR1 is MNHEY and CDR2 SVGAGI. Trimming removed 4 bases from V and 5 bases from J; junction bases left unmatched: 10. The CDR3 spans 15 residues. CDR3 bases: TGTGCCAGCAGTTCCGGAGGGGGCGTCGATACTGAAGCTTTCTTT. This gives the protein CASSSGGGVDTEAFF.

This clone appeared a single time. The chain recombines TRBV5-1 with TRBJ2-2; D is uncertain. V was cut by 2 bases and J by 0 bases, with 11 bases left in between. This CDR3 comprises 16 residues. Germline lookup yields CDR1 SGHRS and CDR2 YFSETQ. This CDR3 is CASSLIEVANTGELFF. CDR3 nucleotides: TGCGCCAGCAGCTTAATTGAGGTCGCGAACACCGGGGAGCTGTTTTTT.

The rearrangement joins TRBV6-4 to TRBJ1-2; the D is unclear. CDR1 and CDR2 (germline): MRHNA, SNTAGT. V lost 6 bases and J lost 0, with 11 bases in between. The CDR3 runs 14 residues. CDR3: CASRNWASNYGYTF. CDR3 in DNA: TGTGCCAGCAGAAACTGGGCTTCTAACTATGGCTACACCTTC.

The chain carries TRBV6-1 and TRBJ2-2, with 12 bases that match TRBD1. Germline loops: CDR1 MNHNS, CDR2 SASEGT. J was trimmed by 2 bases and V by 2 bases; bases with no gene match: 9. This CDR3 contains 19 residues. Written as DNA, the CDR3 is TGTGCCAGCAGTGAAAGGGGACAGGGGGCGAGAAAAAACACCGGGGAGCTGTTTTTT. Its translation is CASSERGQGARKNTGELFF.

The chain couples TRBV29-1 to TRBJ2-2, with a tentative D call TRBD1 (6 bases). Germline V CDR1 and CDR2: SQVTM, ANQGSEA. The V end was cut by 7 bases, the J end by 3 bases, with 9 bases between. CDR3 length: 12 amino acids. CDR3 residues: CSAGQYTGELFF. In DNA form, the CDR3 reads TGCAGCGCCGGACAGTACACCGGGGAGCTGTTTTTT.

J is TRBJ2-3 and V is TRBV18; the D call may be TRBD1 or TRBD2 (6 bases each). CDR3 length: 15 amino acids. The V gene lost 2 bases and the J gene lost 4 bases, with 13 bases spanning the gap. CDR1 and CDR2 (germline): KGHSH, LQKENI. The CDR3 reads CASSPGGGHADTQYF. The CDR3 nucleotides are TGTGCCAGCTCACCAGGTGGGGGGCACGCAGATACGCAGTATTTT.

This clone showed up just a few times. DNA for the CDR3: TGTGCCAGCAGCAAAGGGGCCGGGACAGGGGCCTTGGTTAATAACTATGGCTACACCTTC. Encoded protein: CASSKGAGTGALVNNYGYTF. The J gene is TRBJ1-2, the V gene TRBV21-1; TRBD1 reflects the table's D call only, with no check against the DNA. TRBV21-1 is noted as a pseudogene. This CDR3 contains 20 residues.